This note documents a single TCR beta chain sequence. It has no known antigen specificity. The input lacks base qualities; no much larger clone sits a single base away. TCRbeta CDR3 regions were amplified from genomic DNA by means of the immunoSEQ Assay, a bias-controlled multiplex PCR. Concerning the study's data processing: Within the assay, amplification of reference gene primers was used to estimate how many nucleated cells each sample contained. Sequence reads were collapsed and filtered to measure the absolute abundance of every unique TCRbeta CDR3 rearrangement. For each sample, productive Simpson clonality was calculated by taking the square root of Simpson's diversity index across productive rearrangements. TCRdb's version of the immuneACCESS table is confined to in-frame rearrangements and falls short of the full clone set. An unresolved V gene accounts for under half of the shortfall where checked; the remainder is of unknown origin. From that table come the V and J calls and clone size; the DNA was used to work out D and trimming. The sample table records under 250,000 clones; approximately 82% of these occur just once. About 3.8% of the sample is held by the ten biggest clonotypes.

This sample was included in a study of blood T cell repertoires in COVID-19 (dated by TCRdb to the early 2020s). Turning to the overall study: Collaborator samples came from the United States, Italy and Spain and covered acute and convalescent phases of COVID-19. Samples were obtained from the ongoing ImmuneRACE study (first 160 participants) and from roughly 1,300 subjects provided by 6 global collaborators. Subjects who had been exposed to COVID-19, were actively infected with it, or had recovered from it provided the deeply sampled blood TCRbeta repertoires that made up the dataset. The sample metadata nearly always contained a de-identified subject ID, COVID-19 status, age in years and sex. A freely available public database, intended as a resource for researchers studying the immune response to SARS-CoV-2, is where the repertoires were released. Where available, HLA class I and class II types were obtained from metadata supplied by the sample provider rather than from assay-based typing. The material from the prospective study consisted of cDNA or gDNA derived from T cells, B-cell-depleted T cells, or PBMCs.

Collaborating institutions collected whole blood in K2EDTA tubes following their own protocols. For TCRbeta analysis, collaborators shipped samples in one of three forms: frozen whole blood, isolated PBMCs, or DNA extracted from either of those sample types. Overall study results and their limits: How much clinical and demographic metadata was included differed by source and by participant, and the metadata was provided uncurated.

After removal of 5 bases from V and 12 bases from J, the junction retains 6 bases not matched to a gene. The CDR3 has 14 amino acids, counting the end cysteine and phenylalanine. Kept here is only the CDR3 DNA, which spans 42 bases and is read in frame from base 1. Taken from the germline V gene (reference sequence), the CDR1 and CDR2 loops are SSHAT and FNYEAQ. Material for sequencing was peripheral blood. The TCR was taken from an elderly woman with acute or convalescent COVID-19. This sequence uses TRBV7-7 and TRBJ2-1; TRBD2 lines up with 14 middle nucleotides. The nucleotide sequence is TGTGCCAGCAGCCTCGGGACTAGCGGGGGTGGGCAGTTCTTC. Its product reads: CASSLGTSGGGQFF.